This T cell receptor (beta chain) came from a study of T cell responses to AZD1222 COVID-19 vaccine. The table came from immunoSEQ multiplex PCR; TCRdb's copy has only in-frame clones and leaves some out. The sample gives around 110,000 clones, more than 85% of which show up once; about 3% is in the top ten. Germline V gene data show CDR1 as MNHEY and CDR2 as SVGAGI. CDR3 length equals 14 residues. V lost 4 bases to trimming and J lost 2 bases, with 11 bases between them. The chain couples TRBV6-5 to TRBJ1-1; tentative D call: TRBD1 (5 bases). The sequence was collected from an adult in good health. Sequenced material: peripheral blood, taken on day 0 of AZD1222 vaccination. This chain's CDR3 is CASSLSDTNTEAFF. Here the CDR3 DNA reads TGTGCCAGCAGTTTGTCGGACACAAACACTGAAGCTTTCTTT.